This T cell receptor beta chain was found in a study of patients and donors after allogeneic stem cell transplantation. The CDR3 extends over 14 amino acids. The V and J ends lost 0 bases and 8 bases respectively, with 16 bases between them. Germline V gene lookup returns CDR1 SQVTM and CDR2 ANQGSEA. TCRdb recomputed calls from the RT-PCR reads with MiXCR, one row per CDR3 protein. The table includes tens of thousands of distinct CDR3 sequences, 30% to 40% detected once. Material for sequencing was blood, either unsorted or a sorted T cell fraction (not recorded which). V is TRBV29-1 and J is TRBJ1-2; a possible D gene is TRBD1 (6 bases). The origin of this receptor is a human donor who was either an allogeneic HSCT recipient or a stem cell or donor lymphocyte infusion donor (not recorded which). It is not recorded whose cells these are; they may come from a transplant donor. CDR3 coding DNA: TGCAGCGTTGAAGATCAGGGGAAAGGGCCCGGCTACACCTTC. This encodes CSVEDQGKGPGYTF.